The 14 T cell receptor beta chains presented below share a single source sample, sequenced in a study of blood T cell repertoires in COVID-19. The repertoire was sequenced with immunoSEQ multiplex PCR; TCRdb's copy has only in-frame clones and lacks some. This repertoire shows hundreds of thousands of clones, 88% found once; its top ten account for roughly an eighth. The sample consisted of peripheral blood. The source of these receptors is a woman in her fifties or sixties with COVID-19, enrolled during active disease.

The J gene is TRBJ2-1, the V gene TRBV11-2, with TRBD2 matching over 7 bases. Germline values: CDR1 SGHAT, CDR2 FQNNGV. CDR3 length: 17 residues. V trimming: 0 bases; J trimming: 1 base; junction bases outside the gene matches: 6. CDR3 in amino acids: CASSLEPASGSYNEQFF. The CDR3 DNA follows: TGTGCCAGCAGCTTAGAGCCAGCTAGCGGATCCTACAATGAGCAGTTCTTC.

The rearrangement joins TRBV9 to TRBJ2-1; no clear D. Germline CDR1 SGDLS, CDR2 YYNGEE. Trimming removed 4 bases at V and 8 bases at J, with 10 bases between. The CDR3 is 12 residues long. CDR3 bases: TGTGCCAGCAGCTCCTACGCCGATGAGCAGTTCTTC. Its protein is CASSSYADEQFF.

V is TRBV28 and J is TRBJ1-2; the D is unclear. The CDR3 runs to 13 residues. Germline CDR1 MDHEN, CDR2 SYDVKM. V shed 3 bases and J shed 6 bases, with 11 bases lying between them. The CDR3 nucleotides read TGTGCCAGCAGTTTCTGGCAGGCTGATGGCTACACCTTC. Amino acids: CASSFWQADGYTF.

With regard to this clone: The sample holds other DNA sequences that translate to the same CDR3. The rearrangement links TRBV9 to TRBJ1-1, with TRBD1 matching 7 bases. The CDR3 covers 12 residues. V lost 5 bases and J lost 4; bases outside the gene matches: 2. The germline V gene encodes CDR1 SGDLS and CDR2 YYNGEE. This CDR3 reads CASSQGGTEAFF. The CDR3 DNA follows: TGTGCCAGCAGTCAGGGGGGCACTGAAGCTTTCTTT.

The gene calls are TRBV4-1 and TRBJ1-1, with TRBD1 matching 9 bases. V gave up 4 bases and J gave up 3 bases; unmatched junction bases: 18. Germline V gene sequence: CDR1 MGHRA, CDR2 YSYEKL. This CDR3 contains 19 residues. As DNA, the CDR3 is TGCGCCAGCAGCCGAGAATTCGGGACAGGGACACCCAGGGACACTGAAGCTTTCTTT. This gives the protein CASSREFGTGTPRDTEAFF.

The J gene is TRBJ1-3, the V gene TRBV28; D may be TRBD1 (5 bases). The germline CDR1 and CDR2 sequences are MDHEN and SYDVKM. The CDR3 is made up of 15 amino acids. V lost 2 bases and J 3 bases, leaving 11 bases between the germline ends. Here the CDR3 reads CASSLAGDDGNTIYF. The CDR3, as DNA: TGTGCCAGCAGTTTAGCGGGGGATGATGGAAACACCATATATTTT.

The CDR3 DNA reads TGTGCCAGCAGCTTGGGGCAGGGGGTCAACGAGCAGTACTTC. The encoded protein is CASSLGQGVNEQYF. This chain links TRBV5-8 with TRBJ2-7; 7 bases are a match to TRBD1. The CDR3 extends over 14 amino acids. V was pared by 0 bases and J by 5 bases, with 5 bases of the junction left unmatched. The germline V gene has CDR1 SGHTS and CDR2 YDEGEE.

The chain's CDR3 is CASSVGQWLGTEAFF. In DNA, the CDR3 is TGTGCCAGCAGCGTGGGACAGTGGCTAGGCACTGAAGCTTTCTTT. The J gene is TRBJ1-1, the V gene TRBV6-5, with TRBD1 matching 7 bases. V lost 6 bases, J lost 4 bases, and 11 bases stayed unmatched. There are 15 residues in the CDR3. Germline CDR1 reads MNHEY; CDR2 reads SVGAGI.

A remark on this clone: Other nucleotide sequences from this sample produce the same CDR3. V and J are TRBV30 and TRBJ1-1; D ambiguous. The V gene lost 2 bases and the J gene lost 0 bases, with 7 bases spanning the gap. CDR3 size: 13 residues. Per the germline V gene, CDR1 is GTSNPN and CDR2 is SVGIG (reference sequence). CDR3 region: CAWSRQMNTEAFF. DNA for the CDR3: TGTGCCTGGAGTCGACAAATGAACACTGAAGCTTTCTTT.

The chain recombines TRBV6-5 with TRBJ1-6, with unresolved D. Germline V lookup: CDR1 MNHEY, CDR2 SVGAGI. V was cut by 6 bases and J by 7 bases, with 10 bases left in between. This CDR3 spans 13 amino acids. CDR3 in amino acids: CASSSQPNSPLHF. In DNA form, the CDR3 reads TGTGCCAGCAGCTCACAGCCAAATTCACCCCTCCACTTT.

DNA of the CDR3: TGTGCCACAGGACTAGCCTACGAGCAGTACTTC. Its translation: CATGLAYEQYF. The chain links TRBV6-5 to TRBJ2-7; 7 nucleotides align to TRBD2. The CDR3 sequence is 11 residues long. In germline, CDR1 is MNHEY, CDR2 SVGAGI. V trimming: 10 bases; J trimming: 2 bases; junction bases outside the gene matches: 2.

The rearrangement joins TRBV28 to TRBJ1-2, with 10 bases matching TRBD1. Per the germline V gene, CDR1 is MDHEN and CDR2 is SYDVKM. The CDR3 consists of 15 residues. J was trimmed by 6 bases and V by 3 bases; bases with no gene match: 7. Here the CDR3 reads CASSFHGTGDDGYTF. CDR3 DNA sequence: TGTGCCAGCAGTTTTCATGGGACAGGGGATGATGGCTACACCTTC.

This chain links TRBV27 with TRBJ1-2; possible D gene TRBD1, 5 bases. Germline V gene data show CDR1 as MNHEY and CDR2 as SMNVEV (reference sequence). Trimming left V 6 bases short and J 8 bases short, with 10 bases between. The CDR3 covers 11 residues. CDR3 residues: CASRERGGYTF. The CDR3, as DNA: TGTGCCAGCAGGGAAAGGGGCGGCTACACCTTC.

V gene TRBV11-1 combines with J gene TRBJ2-1; no clear D. CDR3 length equals 16 residues. Trimming stripped 3 bases from V and 0 bases from J, with 12 bases between. The V gene's germline CDR1 is SGHAT and CDR2 FQDESV (reference sequence). CDR3 protein: CASSLSIDSSYNEQFF. As DNA, the CDR3 is TGTGCCAGCAGCTTGAGTATAGATAGCTCCTACAATGAGCAGTTCTTC.